Below, 6 T cell receptor beta chains from the same sample are listed, as sequenced in a study of blood T cells in healthy people across ages (dated by TCRdb to between 2015 and 2017). Library creation used 5' RACE. The data were produced on an Illumina HiSeq 2500. A second PCR of roughly 7 to 11 cycles was run with a J-beta primer mix and a sample-barcoded 5' primer. Using fastp trimming at Q25 and MiXCR clonotype assembly, TCRdb reanalyzed the public sequencing data and kept in-frame beta chains. Each CDR3 protein gets just one entry, which takes the most common genes and DNA from the rows behind it. Counted in this sample were approximately 1.5 million distinct CDR3 sequences; roughly 43% of them appeared once. Around 4% of the sample is taken by the ten largest. Material: blood. The receptors come from a woman between 18 and 29 years old in good health.

The rearrangement uses TRBV28 and TRBJ1-4; maybe TRBD1 (6 bases). Trimming took off 5 bases at V and 11 bases at J, with 18 bases between the two ends. Germline V lookup: CDR1 MDHEN, CDR2 SYDVKM. This CDR3 is built from 14 residues. CDR3 DNA: TGTGCCAGCAGTCCTACAGGGCTCGGTGACAAACTGTTTTTT. The encoded protein is CASSPTGLGDKLFF.

The chain uses TRBV14 and TRBJ2-3, with D tentatively TRBD2 (6 bases). Germline CDR1 and CDR2: SGHDN and FVKESK. This CDR3 spans 14 amino acids. V was clipped by 3 bases and J by 14 bases, with 21 bases between them. The CDR3, as DNA: TGTGCCAGCAGCCACCAGGCGAAGGGGCGGAGGGCGTATTTT. Translating it yields CASSHQAKGRRAYF.

V gene TRBV18 combines with J gene TRBJ1-4; 8 bases agree with TRBD1. This CDR3 region has 13 residues. V shed 5 bases and J 10 bases; nucleotides not matched to a gene: 6. The V gene's germline CDR1 is KGHSH and CDR2 LQKENI. CDR3 nucleotides: TGTGCCAGCTCATCGGACAGGGAGGGAAAACTGTTTTTT. This gives the protein CASSSDREGKLFF.

This clonotype was seen only a few times. The V and J genes are TRBV4-1 and TRBJ2-7; 9 bases fit TRBD1. V dropped 1 base and J dropped 7; count of bases not matched to a gene: 8. Per the germline V gene, CDR1 is MGHRA and CDR2 is YSYEKL. The CDR3 sequence is 15 residues long. This chain's CDR3 is CASSQAGTGRLEQYF. The CDR3 bases are TGCGCCAGCAGCCAAGCCGGGACAGGGCGGCTTGAGCAGTACTTC.

This clonotype was counted only a few times. V is TRBV15 and J is TRBJ1-1, with 8 bases matching TRBD1. The CDR3 loop spans 17 amino acids. Germline-derived CDR1 and CDR2 are LNHNV and YYDKDF (reference sequence). V lost 3 bases to trimming and J lost 1 base; unmatched junction nucleotides: 10. The CDR3 loop is CATSSSDRGYENTEAFF. The CDR3 region has the DNA TGTGCCACCAGCAGCTCCGACAGGGGCTACGAGAACACTGAAGCTTTCTTT.

The chain couples TRBV7-9 to TRBJ2-4, with 8 bases matching TRBD1. Germline values: CDR1 SEHNR, CDR2 FQNEAQ (reference sequence). J lost 5 bases, V lost 5 bases, and 2 bases had no gene match. The CDR3 length is 13 residues. CDR3 DNA sequence: TGTGCCAGCAGCCGGGGACAGGAAAACATTCAGTACTTC. It is translated as CASSRGQENIQYF.